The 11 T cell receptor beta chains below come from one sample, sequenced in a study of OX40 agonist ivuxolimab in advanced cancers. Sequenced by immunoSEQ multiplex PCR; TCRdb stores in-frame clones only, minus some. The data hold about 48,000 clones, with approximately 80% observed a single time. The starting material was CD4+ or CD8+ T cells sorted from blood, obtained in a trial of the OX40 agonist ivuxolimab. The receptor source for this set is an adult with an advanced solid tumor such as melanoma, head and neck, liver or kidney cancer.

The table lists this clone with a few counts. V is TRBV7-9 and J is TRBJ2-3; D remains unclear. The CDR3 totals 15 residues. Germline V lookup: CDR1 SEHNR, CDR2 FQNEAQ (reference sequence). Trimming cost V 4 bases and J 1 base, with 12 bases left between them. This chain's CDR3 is CASSSGGVRTDTQYF. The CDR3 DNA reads TGTGCCAGCAGCTCAGGCGGAGTTCGCACAGATACGCAGTATTTT.

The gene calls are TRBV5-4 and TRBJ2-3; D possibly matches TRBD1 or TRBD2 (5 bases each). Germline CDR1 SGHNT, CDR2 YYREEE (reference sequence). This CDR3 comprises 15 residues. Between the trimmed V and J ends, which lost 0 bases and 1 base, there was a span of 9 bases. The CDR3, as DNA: TGTGCCAGCAGCTTGGCGGGACCACGCACAGATACGCAGTATTTT. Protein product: CASSLAGPRTDTQYF.

CDR3 in amino acids: CASSELGQGAVTEAFF. CDR3 DNA sequence: TGTGCCAGCAGTGAATTGGGACAGGGGGCGGTCACTGAAGCTTTCTTT. J is TRBJ1-1 and V is TRBV25-1, with 12 bases fitting TRBD1. Germline CDR1 is MGHDK and CDR2 is SYGVNS. V trimming: 1 base; J trimming: 4 bases; junction bases outside the gene matches: 4. CDR3 length: 16 residues. Full variable domain (rest looked up from reference TRBV25-1 and TRBJ1-1): EADIYQTPRYLVIGTGKKITLECSQTMGHDKMYWYQQDPGMELHLIHYSYGVNSTEKGDLSSESTVSRIRTEHFPLTLESARPSHTSQYLCASSELGQGAVTEAFFGQGTRLTVV.

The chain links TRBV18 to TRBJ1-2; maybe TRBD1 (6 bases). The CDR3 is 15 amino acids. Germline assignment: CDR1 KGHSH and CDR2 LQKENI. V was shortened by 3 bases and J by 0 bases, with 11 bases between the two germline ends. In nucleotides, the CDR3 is TGTGCCAGCTCACCCGGACAGTCAGCTAACTATGGCTACACCTTC. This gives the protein CASSPGQSANYGYTF.

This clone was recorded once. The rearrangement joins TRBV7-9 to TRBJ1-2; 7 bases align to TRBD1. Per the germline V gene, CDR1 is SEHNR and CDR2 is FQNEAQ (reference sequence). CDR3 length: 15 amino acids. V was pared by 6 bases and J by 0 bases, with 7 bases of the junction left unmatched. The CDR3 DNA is TGTGCCAGCAGTTCTGGGGACAGCGCTAACTATGGCTACACCTTC. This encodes CASSSGDSANYGYTF.

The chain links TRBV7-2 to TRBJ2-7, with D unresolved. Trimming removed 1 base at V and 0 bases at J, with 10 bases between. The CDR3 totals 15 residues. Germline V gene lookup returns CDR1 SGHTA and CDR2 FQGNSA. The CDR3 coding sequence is TGTGCCAGCAGCTTAGATGGTCAGAGCTCCTACGAGCAGTACGTC. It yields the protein CASSLDGQSSYEQYV.

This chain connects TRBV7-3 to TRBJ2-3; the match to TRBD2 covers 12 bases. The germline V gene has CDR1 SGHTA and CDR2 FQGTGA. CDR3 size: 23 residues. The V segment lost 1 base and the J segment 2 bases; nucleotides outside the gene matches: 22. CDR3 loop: CASSLIWDGLAGIATVPTDTQYF. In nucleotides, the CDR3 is TGTGCCAGCAGCTTAATATGGGACGGACTAGCGGGAATAGCCACCGTACCCACAGATACGCAGTATTTT. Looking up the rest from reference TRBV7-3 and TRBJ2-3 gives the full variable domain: GAGVSQTPSNKVTEKGKYVELRCDPISGHTALYWYRQSLGQGPEFLIYFQGTGAADDSGLPNDRFFAVRPEGSVSTLKIQRTERGDSAVYLCASSLIWDGLAGIATVPTDTQYFGPGTRLTVL.

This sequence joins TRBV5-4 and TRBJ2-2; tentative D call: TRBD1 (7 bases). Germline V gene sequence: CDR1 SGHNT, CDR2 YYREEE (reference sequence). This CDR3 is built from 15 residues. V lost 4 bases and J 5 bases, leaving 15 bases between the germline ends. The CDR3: CASSQEQGGTGELFF. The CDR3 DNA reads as TGTGCCAGCAGCCAAGAGCAGGGGGGAACCGGGGAGCTGTTTTTT. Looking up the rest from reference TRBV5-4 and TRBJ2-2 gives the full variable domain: ETGVTQSPTHLIKTRGQQVTLRCSSQSGHNTVSWYQQALGQGPQFIFQYYREEENGRGNFPPRFSGLQFPNYSSELNVNALELDDSALYLCASSQEQGGTGELFFGEGSRLTVL.

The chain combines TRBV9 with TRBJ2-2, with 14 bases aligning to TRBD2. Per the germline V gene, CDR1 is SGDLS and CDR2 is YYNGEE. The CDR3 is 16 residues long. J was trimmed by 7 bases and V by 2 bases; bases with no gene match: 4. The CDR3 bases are TGTGCCAGCAGCGTGGGACTAGCGGGAGATATCGGGGAGCTGTTTTTT. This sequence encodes CASSVGLAGDIGELFF.

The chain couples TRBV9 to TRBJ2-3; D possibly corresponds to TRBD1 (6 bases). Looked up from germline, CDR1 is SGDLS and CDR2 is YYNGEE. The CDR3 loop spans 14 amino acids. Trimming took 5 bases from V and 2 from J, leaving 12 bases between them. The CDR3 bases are TGTGCCAGCAGTGGGGGCACTTCCACAGATACGCAGTATTTT. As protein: CASSGGTSTDTQYF.

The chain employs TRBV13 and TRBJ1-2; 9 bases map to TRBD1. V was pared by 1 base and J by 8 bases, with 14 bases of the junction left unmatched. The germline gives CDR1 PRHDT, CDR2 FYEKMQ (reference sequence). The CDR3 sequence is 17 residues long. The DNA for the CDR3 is TGTGCCAGCAGCTTAGATGACAGGGGGAGGAGAGAAGTCGGCTACACCTTC. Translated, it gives CASSLDDRGRREVGYTF.